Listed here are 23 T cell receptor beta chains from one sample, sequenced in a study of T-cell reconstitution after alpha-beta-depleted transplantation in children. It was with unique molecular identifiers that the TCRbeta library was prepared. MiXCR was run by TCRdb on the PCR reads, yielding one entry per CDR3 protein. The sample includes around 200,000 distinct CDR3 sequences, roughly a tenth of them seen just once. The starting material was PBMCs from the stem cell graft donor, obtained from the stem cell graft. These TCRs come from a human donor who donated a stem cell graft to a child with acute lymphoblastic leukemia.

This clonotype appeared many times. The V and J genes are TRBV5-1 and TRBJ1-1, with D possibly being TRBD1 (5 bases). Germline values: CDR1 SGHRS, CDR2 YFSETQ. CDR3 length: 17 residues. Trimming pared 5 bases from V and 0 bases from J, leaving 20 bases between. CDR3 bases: TGCGCCAGCAGTTTGATGGGCTTGGCAGGGCTGAACACTGAAGCTTTCTTT. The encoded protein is CASSLMGLAGLNTEAFF.

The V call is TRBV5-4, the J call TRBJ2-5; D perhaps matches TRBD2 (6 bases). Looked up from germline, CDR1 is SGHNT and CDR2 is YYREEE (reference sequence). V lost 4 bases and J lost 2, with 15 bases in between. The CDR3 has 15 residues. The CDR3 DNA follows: TGTGCCAGCAGCCTACTCCGGGACTTACAAGAGACCCAGTACTTC. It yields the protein CASSLLRDLQETQYF.

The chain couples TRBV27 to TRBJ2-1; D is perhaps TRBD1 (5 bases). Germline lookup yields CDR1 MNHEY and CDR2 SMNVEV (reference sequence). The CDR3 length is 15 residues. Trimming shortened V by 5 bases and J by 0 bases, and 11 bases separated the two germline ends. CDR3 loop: CASSPTVSSYNEQFF. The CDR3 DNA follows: TGTGCCAGCAGTCCGACAGTGAGCTCCTACAATGAGCAGTTCTTC.

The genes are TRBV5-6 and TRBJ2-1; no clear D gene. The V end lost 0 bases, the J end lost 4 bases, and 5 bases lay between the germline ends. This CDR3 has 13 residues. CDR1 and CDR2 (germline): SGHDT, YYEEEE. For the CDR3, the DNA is TGTGCCAGCAGCTTGGCGTTATACAATGAGCAGTTCTTC. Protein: CASSLALYNEQFF.

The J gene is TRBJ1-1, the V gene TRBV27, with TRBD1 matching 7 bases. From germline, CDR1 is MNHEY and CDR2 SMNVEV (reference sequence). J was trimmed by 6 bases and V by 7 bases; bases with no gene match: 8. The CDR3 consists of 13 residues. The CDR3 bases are TGTGCCAGCATAGGGGGCTTTTTTGCTGAAGCTTTCTTT. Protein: CASIGGFFAEAFF.

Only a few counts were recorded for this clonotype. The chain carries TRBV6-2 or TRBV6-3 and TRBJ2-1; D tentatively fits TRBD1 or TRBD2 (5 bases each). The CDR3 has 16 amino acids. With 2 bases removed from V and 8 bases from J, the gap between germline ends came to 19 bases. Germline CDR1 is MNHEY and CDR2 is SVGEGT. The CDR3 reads CASSYPGRDVVDEQFF. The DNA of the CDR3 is TGTGCCAGCAGTTACCCGGGCAGGGACGTCGTCGATGAGCAGTTCTTC.

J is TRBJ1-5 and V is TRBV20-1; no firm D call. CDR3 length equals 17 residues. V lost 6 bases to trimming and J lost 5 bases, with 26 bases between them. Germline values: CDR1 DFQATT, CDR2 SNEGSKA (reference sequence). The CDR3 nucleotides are TGCAGTGCAAGCGCCCTTGGGGATCTACCCGGCCATCAGCCCCAGCATTTT. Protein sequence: CSASALGDLPGHQPQHF.

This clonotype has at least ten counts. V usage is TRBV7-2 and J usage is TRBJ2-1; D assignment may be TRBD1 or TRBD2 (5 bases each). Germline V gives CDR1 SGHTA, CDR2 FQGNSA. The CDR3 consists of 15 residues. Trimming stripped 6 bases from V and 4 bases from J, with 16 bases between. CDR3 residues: CASRYRDPKYNEQFF. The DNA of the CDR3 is TGTGCCAGCAGGTATCGGGACCCAAAATACAATGAGCAGTTCTTC.

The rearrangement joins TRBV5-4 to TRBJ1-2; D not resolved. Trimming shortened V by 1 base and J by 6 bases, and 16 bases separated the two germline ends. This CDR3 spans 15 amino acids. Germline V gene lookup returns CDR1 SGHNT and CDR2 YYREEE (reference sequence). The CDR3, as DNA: TGTGCCAGCAGCTTGCCCTTTGGGCCCGGGGATGGCTACACCTTC. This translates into CASSLPFGPGDGYTF.

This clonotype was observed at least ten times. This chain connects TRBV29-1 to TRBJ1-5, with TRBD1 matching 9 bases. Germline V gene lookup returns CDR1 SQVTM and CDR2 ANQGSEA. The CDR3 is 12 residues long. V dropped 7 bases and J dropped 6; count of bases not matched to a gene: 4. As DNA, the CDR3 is TGCAGCGCCTTGGACAGGGGTCAGCCCCAGCATTTT. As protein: CSALDRGQPQHF.

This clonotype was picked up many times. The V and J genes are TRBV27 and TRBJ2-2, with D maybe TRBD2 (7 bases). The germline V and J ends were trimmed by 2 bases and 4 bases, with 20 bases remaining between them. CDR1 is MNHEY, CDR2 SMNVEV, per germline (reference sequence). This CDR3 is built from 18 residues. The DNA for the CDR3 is TGTGCCAGCAGTTTAGGGGCGGGGGCGGCCCGAAGCACCGGGGAGCTGTTTTTT. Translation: CASSLGAGAARSTGELFF.

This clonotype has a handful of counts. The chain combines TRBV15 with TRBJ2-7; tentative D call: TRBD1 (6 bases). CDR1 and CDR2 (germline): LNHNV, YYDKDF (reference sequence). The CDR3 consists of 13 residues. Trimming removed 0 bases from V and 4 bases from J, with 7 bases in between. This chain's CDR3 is CATSRETGYEQYF. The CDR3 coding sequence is TGTGCCACCAGCAGAGAAACAGGGTACGAGCAGTACTTC.

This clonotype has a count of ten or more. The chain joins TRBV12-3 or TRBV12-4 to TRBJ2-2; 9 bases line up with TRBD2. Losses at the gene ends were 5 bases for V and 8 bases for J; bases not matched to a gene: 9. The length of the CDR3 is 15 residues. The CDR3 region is CASSLPGLASGELFF. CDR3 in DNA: TGTGCCAGCAGTCTTCCGGGACTAGCCTCGGGGGAGCTGTTTTTT.

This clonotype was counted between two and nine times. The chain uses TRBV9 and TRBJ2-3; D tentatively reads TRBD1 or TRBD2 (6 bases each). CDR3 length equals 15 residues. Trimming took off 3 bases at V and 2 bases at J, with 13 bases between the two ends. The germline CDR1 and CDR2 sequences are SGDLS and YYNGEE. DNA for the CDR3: TGTGCCAGCAGCGCTGGGGGGACACACACAGATACGCAGTATTTT. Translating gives CASSAGGTHTDTQYF.

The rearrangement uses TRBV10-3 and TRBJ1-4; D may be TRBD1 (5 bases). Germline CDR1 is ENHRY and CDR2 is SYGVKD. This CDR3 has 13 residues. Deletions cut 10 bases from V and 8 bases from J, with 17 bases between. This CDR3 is CATRPGEEEKLFF. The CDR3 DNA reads TGTGCCACACGTCCGGGGGAAGAAGAAAAACTGTTTTTT.

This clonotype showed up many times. CDR3 DNA sequence: TGTGCCAGCAGCTTCGGGGGGAGGGAGACCCAGTACTTC. Amino acid sequence: CASSFGGRETQYF. The chain combines TRBV7-6 with TRBJ2-5; 7 nucleotides line up with TRBD2. Germline CDR1 SGHVS, CDR2 FNYEAQ. Germline trimming cut 3 bases from V and 5 bases from J; bases unmatched to any gene: 3. The CDR3 sequence is 13 residues long.

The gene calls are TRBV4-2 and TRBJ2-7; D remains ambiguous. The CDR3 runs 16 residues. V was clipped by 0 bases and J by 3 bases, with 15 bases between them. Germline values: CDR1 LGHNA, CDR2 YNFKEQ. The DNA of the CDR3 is TGTGCCAGCAGCCAAGACTTCGGCAAGACCCTCTACGAGCAGTACTTC. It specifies CASSQDFGKTLYEQYF.

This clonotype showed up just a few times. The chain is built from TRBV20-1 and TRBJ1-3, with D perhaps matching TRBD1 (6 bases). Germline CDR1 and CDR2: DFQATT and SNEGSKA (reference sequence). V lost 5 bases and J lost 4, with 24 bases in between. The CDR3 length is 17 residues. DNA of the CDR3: TGCAGTGCTCGTCTAAACCGGGACATAGGTCGAGGAAACACCATATATTTT. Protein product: CSARLNRDIGRGNTIYF.

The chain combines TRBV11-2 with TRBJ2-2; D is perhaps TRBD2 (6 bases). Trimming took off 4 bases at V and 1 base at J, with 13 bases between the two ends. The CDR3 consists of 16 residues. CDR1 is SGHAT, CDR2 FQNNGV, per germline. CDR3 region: CASSWTPGVNTGELFF. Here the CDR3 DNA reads TGTGCCAGCAGCTGGACCCCGGGGGTGAACACCGGGGAGCTGTTTTTT. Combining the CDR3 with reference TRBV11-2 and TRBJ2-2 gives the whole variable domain EAGVAQSPRYKIIEKRQSVAFWCNPISGHATLYWYQQILGQGPKLLIQFQNNGVVDDSQLPKDRFSAERLKGVDSTLKIQPAKLEDSAVYLCASSWTPGVNTGELFFGEGSRLTVL.

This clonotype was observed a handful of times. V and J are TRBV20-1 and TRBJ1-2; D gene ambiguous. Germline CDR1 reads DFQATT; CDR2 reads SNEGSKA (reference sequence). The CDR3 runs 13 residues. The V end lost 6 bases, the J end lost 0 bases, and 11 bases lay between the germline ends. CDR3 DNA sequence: TGCAGTGCCCCACAGAAACCTAACTATGGCTACACCTTC. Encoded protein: CSAPQKPNYGYTF.

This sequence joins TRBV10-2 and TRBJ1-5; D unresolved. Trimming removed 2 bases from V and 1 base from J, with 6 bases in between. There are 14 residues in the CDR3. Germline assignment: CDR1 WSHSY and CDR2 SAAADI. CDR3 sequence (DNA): TGCGCCAGCAGTGAGAAGGGAAGCAATCAGCCCCAGCATTTT. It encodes CASSEKGSNQPQHF.

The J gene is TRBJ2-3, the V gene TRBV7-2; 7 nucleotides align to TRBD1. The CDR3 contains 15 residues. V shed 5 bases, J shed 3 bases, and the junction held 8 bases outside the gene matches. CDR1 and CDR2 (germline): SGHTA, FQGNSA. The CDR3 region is CASSPRQGLTDTQYF. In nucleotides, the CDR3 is TGTGCCAGCAGCCCACGACAGGGCTTAACAGATACGCAGTATTTT.

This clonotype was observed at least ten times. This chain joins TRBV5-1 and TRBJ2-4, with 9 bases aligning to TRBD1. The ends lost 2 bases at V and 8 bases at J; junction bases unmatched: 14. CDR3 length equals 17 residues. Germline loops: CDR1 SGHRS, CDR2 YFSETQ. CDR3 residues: CASSLSGDRAFKHIQYF. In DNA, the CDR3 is TGCGCCAGCAGCTTATCGGGGGACAGGGCCTTTAAACACATTCAGTACTTC.